This entry features one T cell receptor (beta chain) sequence. This entry belongs to a study of CD8+CD57+ T cells in acquired aplastic anemia. The use of genomic DNA as template underpinned the TCR beta VDJ and CDR3 profiling. From the reads, TCRdb called clonotypes with MiXCR, one entry per CDR3 protein. The sample gives 150,000 or so distinct CDR3 sequences, around 52% of which show up once; roughly 30% is in the top ten. Patients who underwent sequencing had shown CD8+CD57+ cell expansion by flow cytometry. The V gene lost 3 bases and the J gene lost 2 bases, with 8 bases spanning the gap. The CDR3 loop spans 14 amino acids. CDR1 and CDR2 (germline): LNHDA, SQIVND (reference sequence).

Specimen: sorted CD4+, CD8+, or CD8+CD57+ T cells (not recorded which) from PBMCs. The chain recombines TRBV19 with TRBJ2-1; D is unresolved. This clonotype was obtained from a human donor with aplastic anemia. CDR3 loop: CASSISGPYNEQFF. As DNA, the CDR3 is TGTGCCAGTAGTATTTCAGGTCCCTACAATGAGCAGTTCTTC.